Given below is one TCR beta chain in context. What it binds is not known. The CDR3 runs 13 residues. Trimming removed 5 bases at V and 5 bases at J, with 12 bases between. Per germline, CDR1 SGHTA and CDR2 FQGNSA. This sample is drawn from a study of blood T cells in healthy people across ages. Broader study findings: Donor CMV infection status was unknown, possibly confounding age-related changes in expanded clonotypes.

Primed by a sample-barcoded 5' primer and a J-beta primer mix, a second PCR proceeded for about 7 to 12 cycles. All cDNA molecules were each tagged by a template-switch adaptor with 12 random nucleotides. TCRdb reprocessed the 5' RACE reads with MiXCR, giving one entry per CDR3 protein. The sample yields approximately 730,000 distinct CDR3 sequences, about 55% seen once. Healthy Caucasian individuals from Russia aged roughly 6 to 100 served as donors. This clonotype was obtained from a man older than 75 in good health. Sequences were obtained from blood. This rearrangement joins TRBV7-2 to TRBJ1-1; D is possibly TRBD1 (6 bases). The CDR3 coding sequence is TGTGCCAGCAGCATCAAAGGGGGAACTGAAGCTTTCTTT. Encoded protein: CASSIKGGTEAFF. Full variable domain (rest looked up from reference TRBV7-2 and TRBJ1-1): GAGVSQSPSNKVTEKGKDVELRCDPISGHTALYWYRQSLGQGLEFLIYFQGNSAPDKSGLPSDRFSAERTGGSVSTLTIQRTQQEDSAVYLCASSIKGGTEAFFGQGTRLTVV.